These 23 T cell receptor beta chains were sequenced from one sample in a study of blood T cell repertoires in COVID-19. Method: immunoSEQ multiplex PCR; TCRdb's copy keeps in-frame clones and lacks some. Altogether around 160,000 clones are present, more than 90% being singletons, with the ten largest covering 18%. The sample comprised peripheral blood. These receptors came from a man between 60 and 75 years old with active or convalescent COVID-19.

The chain carries TRBV3-1 (or the pseudogene TRBV3-2) and TRBJ1-6; D gene ambiguous. The CDR3 is made up of 12 amino acids. CDR1 and CDR2 (germline): LGHDT, YNNKEL (reference sequence). Trimming took off 3 bases at V and 10 bases at J, with 7 bases between the two ends. The CDR3 loop is CASSHRGSPLHF. DNA for the CDR3: TGTGCCAGCAGCCACCGGGGATCACCCCTCCACTTT.

The chain is built from TRBV19 and TRBJ2-3; TRBD2 might be the D (5 bases). Trimming pared 3 bases from V and 6 bases from J, leaving 10 bases between. Germline V lookup: CDR1 LNHDA, CDR2 SQIVND (reference sequence). There are 13 residues in the CDR3. The CDR3 nucleotides are TGTGCCAGTAGTATTTTGAGGGATGATACGCAGTATTTT. As protein: CASSILRDDTQYF.

The V and J genes are TRBV7-9 and TRBJ1-6; 7 bases map to TRBD1. Germline lookup yields CDR1 SEHNR and CDR2 FQNEAQ (reference sequence). V was clipped by 0 bases and J by 10 bases; unmatched bases: 6. CDR3 length: 15 residues. The CDR3 loop is CASSLARTGGSPLHF. The CDR3 DNA is TGTGCCAGCAGCTTAGCCCGGACAGGTGGATCACCCCTCCACTTT.

The rearrangement uses TRBV7-2 and TRBJ2-2; 10 bases match TRBD1. Germline V gene data show CDR1 as SGHTA and CDR2 as FQGNSA. V lost 1 base, J lost 4 bases, and 3 bases stayed unmatched. The CDR3 sequence is 16 residues long. CDR3 in amino acids: CASSLGQGAGTGELFF. CDR3 nucleotide sequence: TGTGCCAGCAGCTTAGGACAGGGGGCGGGCACCGGGGAGCTGTTTTTT.

The J gene is TRBJ2-5, the V gene TRBV14, with 12 bases that match TRBD2. Germline CDR1 and CDR2: SGHDN and FVKESK. This CDR3 region has 16 residues. J was trimmed by 4 bases and V by 1 base; bases with no gene match: 4. The CDR3 DNA sequence: TGTGCCAGCAGCCAAGGAGGACTAGCGGGAAGAGAGACCCAGTACTTC. Amino acid sequence: CASSQGGLAGRETQYF.

As for this clone: Other DNA sequences from this sample encode an identical CDR3 as well. The V gene is TRBV5-1, the J gene TRBJ1-3; D remains ambiguous. V gave up 5 bases and J gave up 0 bases, with 9 bases separating them. Germline CDR1 and CDR2: SGHRS and YFSETQ. The length of the CDR3 is 14 residues. This CDR3 reads CASREQSSGNTIYF. DNA for the CDR3: TGCGCCAGCAGGGAGCAGAGCTCTGGAAACACCATATATTTT.

This chain uses TRBV6-1 with TRBJ2-5; 11 nucleotides line up with TRBD2. CDR1 and CDR2 (germline): MNHNS, SASEGT. V lost 4 bases, J lost 0 bases, and 4 bases stayed unmatched. The CDR3 totals 16 residues. The CDR3 DNA is TGTGCCAGCAGTGGACTAGCGGGAAAAAACCAAGAGACCCAGTACTTC. Residues: CASSGLAGKNQETQYF.

The chain has TRBV5-4 and TRBJ2-6; a weak D match, TRBD1 (6 bases). The CDR3 has 17 residues. In germline, CDR1 is SGHNT, CDR2 YYREEE (reference sequence). Trimming left V 4 bases short and J 0 bases short, with 14 bases between. The CDR3 is CASSRTGQRSGANVLTF. In DNA form, the CDR3 reads TGTGCCAGCAGCCGCACGGGACAACGCTCTGGGGCCAACGTCCTGACTTTC.

The V call is TRBV5-1, the J call TRBJ2-2, with D possibly matching TRBD2 (6 bases). The CDR3 totals 14 residues. Trimming took off 1 base at V and 7 bases at J, with 11 bases between the two ends. Germline V gene sequence: CDR1 SGHRS, CDR2 YFSETQ. The CDR3 reads CASSLLRGGGELFF. CDR3 bases: TGCGCCAGCAGCTTGCTTAGGGGAGGCGGGGAGCTGTTTTTT. The whole variable domain, remainder taken from reference TRBV5-1 and TRBJ2-2, is KAGVTQTPRYLIKTRGQQVTLSCSPISGHRSVSWYQQTPGQGLQFLFEYFSETQRNKGNFPGRFSGRQFSNSRSEMNVSTLELGDSALYLCASSLLRGGGELFFGEGSRLTVL.

The genes are TRBV10-3 and TRBJ1-1; D ambiguous. Germline values: CDR1 ENHRY, CDR2 SYGVKD. The V end lost 7 bases, the J end lost 0 bases, and 18 bases lay between the germline ends. The CDR3 is made up of 16 amino acids. CDR3 DNA: TGTGCCATCAACTCCGACCGCCGACTTATGAACACTGAAGCTTTCTTT. Translating it yields CAINSDRRLMNTEAFF.

CDR3 protein: CASRFRDRVNSPLHF. The CDR3 DNA follows: TGTGCCAGCAGATTCCGGGACAGGGTTAATTCACCCCTCCACTTT. The V and J genes are TRBV5-6 and TRBJ1-6; 9 bases align to TRBD1. Per the germline V gene, CDR1 is SGHDT and CDR2 is YYEEEE. The CDR3 contains 15 residues. The junction had 6 bases not matched to a gene; V was cut back by 5 bases and J by 6 bases.

The gene calls are TRBV28 and TRBJ1-4; D might be TRBD1 (6 bases). Trimming removed 5 bases from V and 0 bases from J, with 10 bases in between. Germline lookup yields CDR1 MDHEN and CDR2 SYDVKM. This CDR3 comprises 15 residues. The CDR3 here is CASSPRTATNEKLFF. DNA for the CDR3: TGTGCCAGCAGTCCCCGGACAGCAACTAATGAAAAACTGTTTTTT.

The chain has TRBV18 and TRBJ2-5; D might be TRBD2 (7 bases). Germline values: CDR1 KGHSH, CDR2 LQKENI. This CDR3 is built from 15 residues. V was cut by 4 bases and J by 2 bases, with 14 bases left in between. The CDR3 spells CASSLLSGTQETQYF. In DNA form, the CDR3 reads TGTGCCAGCTCACTACTAAGCGGGACACAAGAGACCCAGTACTTC.

The chain couples TRBV23-1 to TRBJ1-2; TRBD1 aligns across 9 bases. TRBV23-1 is filed as an ORF, its function uncertain. The CDR3 length is 14 residues. J was trimmed by 7 bases and V by 7 bases; bases with no gene match: 10. Here the CDR3 DNA reads TGCGCCAGCAACGAACCGGGACAGGGATTTGGCTACACCTTC. It codes for CASNEPGQGFGYTF.

The chain couples TRBV7-8 to TRBJ2-7, with 14 bases identical to TRBD2. The CDR3 runs 15 residues. The trim removed 5 bases at V and 3 bases at J, leaving 3 bases unmatched. Looked up from germline, CDR1 is SGHVS and CDR2 is FQNEAQ. The chain's CDR3 is CASSLGTSGSYEQYF. The CDR3 bases are TGTGCCAGCAGCCTGGGGACTAGCGGGAGCTACGAGCAGTACTTC. The whole variable domain, remainder taken from reference TRBV7-8 and TRBJ2-7, is GAGVSQSPRYKVAKRGQDVALRCDPISGHVSLFWYQQALGQGPEFLTYFQNEAQLDKSGLPSDRFFAERPEGSVSTLKIQRTQQEDSAVYLCASSLGTSGSYEQYFGPGTRLTVT.

This clone has a single count. The rearrangement joins TRBV7-9 to TRBJ2-2; the match to TRBD2 covers 8 bases. The CDR3 length is 14 residues. The V gene's germline CDR1 is SEHNR and CDR2 FQNEAQ (reference sequence). V was pared by 5 bases and J by 8 bases, with 7 bases of the junction left unmatched. The CDR3 protein is CASSPRSGAGELFF. The CDR3 coding sequence is TGTGCCAGCAGCCCCCGTAGCGGGGCTGGGGAGCTGTTTTTT.

The chain links TRBV7-9 to TRBJ2-6; D possibly corresponds to TRBD1 (6 bases). The CDR3 has 16 amino acids. Germline CDR1 is SEHNR and CDR2 is FQNEAQ (reference sequence). V lost 1 base, J lost 2 bases, and 9 bases lay in between. CDR3 in amino acids: CASSLETGAGANVLTF. The CDR3 nucleotides are TGTGCCAGCAGCTTAGAGACAGGCGCTGGGGCCAACGTCCTGACTTTC.

The rearrangement links TRBV28 to TRBJ1-3; D possibly corresponds to TRBD1 (5 bases). CDR1 and CDR2 (germline): MDHEN, SYDVKM. The CDR3 is 14 amino acids. Trimming took off 3 bases at V and 4 bases at J, with 10 bases between the two ends. DNA of the CDR3: TGTGCCAGCAGTTTTGGAACAGGAGGAAACACCATATATTTT. This encodes CASSFGTGGNTIYF.

The chain employs TRBV25-1 and TRBJ1-1; D perhaps matches TRBD1 (5 bases). CDR3 size: 14 residues. Germline values: CDR1 MGHDK, CDR2 SYGVNS. V was clipped by 3 bases and J by 8 bases, with 16 bases between them. CDR3 DNA: TGTGCCAGCAGTGACGGGTATAGGACAAGAGAAGCTTTCTTT. The encoded protein is CASSDGYRTREAFF.

The chain employs TRBV5-1 and TRBJ2-2; 9 bases line up with TRBD1. V lost 2 bases, J lost 0 bases, and 8 bases stayed unmatched. Germline V gives CDR1 SGHRS, CDR2 YFSETQ. The CDR3 loop spans 18 amino acids. In DNA, the CDR3 is TGCGCCAGCAGCTTCCGGGACAGGGATGGGTCGAACACCGGGGAGCTGTTTTTT. Translated, it gives CASSFRDRDGSNTGELFF.

The gene calls are TRBV5-1 and TRBJ1-1; 7 nucleotides match TRBD1. CDR1 SGHRS and CDR2 YFSETQ come from the germline V gene. V was pared by 4 bases and J by 0 bases, with 6 bases of the junction left unmatched. The CDR3 is 15 amino acids. The CDR3 is CASSLIRGMNTEAFF. The CDR3 DNA reads as TGCGCCAGCAGCCTGATCAGGGGGATGAACACTGAAGCTTTCTTT.

The rearrangement links TRBV3-1 (or the pseudogene TRBV3-2) to TRBJ2-7; possibly TRBD2 for D (5 bases). The CDR3 runs 14 residues. Trimming took 4 bases from V and 2 from J, leaving 12 bases between them. CDR1 and CDR2 (germline): LGHDT, YNNKEL (reference sequence). The CDR3 DNA reads TGTGCCAGCAGCCCAGAGGGCCCTACCTACGAGCAGTACTTC. It codes for CASSPEGPTYEQYF.

The chain recombines TRBV18 with TRBJ1-3, with unresolved D. Trimming left V 4 bases short and J 0 bases short, with 16 bases between. From germline, CDR1 is KGHSH and CDR2 LQKENI. The CDR3 spans 17 residues. In DNA, the CDR3 is TGTGCCAGCTCACTCTCTGACACTAGGAGCTCTGGAAACACCATATATTTT. Translated: CASSLSDTRSSGNTIYF.